This TCR beta chain originates from a study of identical twins. Study-wide points: Invariant MAIT and iNKT cells may have partly biased zero-insertion analyses. Conclusions leaned on cross-sectional statistical analysis and did not track the same donors over time.

Germline V gene lookup returns CDR1 SGHKS and CDR2 YYEKEE (reference sequence). The CDR3 covers 16 residues. The V and J ends lost 4 bases and 0 bases, in that order; junction bases with no gene match: 7. Regarding this clonotype: Its specificity is unknown.

In TCRdb, the 5' RACE reads were re-called with MiXCR into one record per CDR3 protein. The sample records about 570,000 distinct CDR3 sequences, around 9.6% being singletons. The data were also submitted as part of a second study, on yellow fever vaccine responses in identical twins.

The sequenced sample consisted of PBMCs. This chain uses TRBV5-5 with TRBJ2-1; 7 nucleotides agree with TRBD2. The TCR comes from a woman younger than 35 in good health. The CDR3 bases are TGTGCCAGCAGCGGGAGGGACTTGAGCTCCTACAATGAGCAGTTCTTC. It yields the protein CASSGRDLSSYNEQFF.